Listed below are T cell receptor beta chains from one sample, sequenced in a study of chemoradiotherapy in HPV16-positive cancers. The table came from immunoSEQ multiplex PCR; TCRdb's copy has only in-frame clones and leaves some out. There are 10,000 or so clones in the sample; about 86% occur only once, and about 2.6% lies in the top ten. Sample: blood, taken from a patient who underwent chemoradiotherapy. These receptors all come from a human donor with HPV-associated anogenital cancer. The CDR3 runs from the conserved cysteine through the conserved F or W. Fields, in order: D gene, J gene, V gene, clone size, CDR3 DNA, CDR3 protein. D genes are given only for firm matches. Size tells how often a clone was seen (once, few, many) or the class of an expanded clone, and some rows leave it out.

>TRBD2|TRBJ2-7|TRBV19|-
TGTGCCAGTAGTATCAGTATTGGACTAGCGGGGAGTTACGAGCAGTACTTC
CASSISIGLAGSYEQYF
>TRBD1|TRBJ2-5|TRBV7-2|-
TGTGCCAGCAGCTTGACAGGGGGCGCGGAGACCCAGTACTTC
CASSLTGGAETQYF
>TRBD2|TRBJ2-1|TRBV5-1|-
TGCGCCAGCAGCTTGAGCGGGGATCCCCAGGCCAATGAGCAGTTCTTC
CASSLSGDPQANEQFF
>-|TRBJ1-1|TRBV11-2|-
TGTGCCAGCAGCTTCCAGACCCAGGGTGGTGCTTTCTTT
CASSFQTQGGAFF
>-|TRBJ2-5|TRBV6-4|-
TGTGCCAGCAGTGATAGCCCAGGGACGAGCGCGACCCAGTACTTC
CASSDSPGTSATQYF
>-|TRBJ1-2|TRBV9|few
TGTGCCAGCAGCGTAGCCGACAGGTTGGCAGCTAACTATGGCTACACCTTC
CASSVADRLAANYGYTF
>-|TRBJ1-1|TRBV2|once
TGTGCCAGCAGGGAATCACTGAACACTGAAGCTTTCTTT
CASRESLNTEAFF
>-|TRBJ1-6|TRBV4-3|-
TGCGCCAGCAGCCAAGTTCCAAAGAATTCACCCCTCCACTTT
CASSQVPKNSPLHF
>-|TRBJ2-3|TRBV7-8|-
TGTGCCAGCAGCTACCGGGACTTAGGAGTCCCAGATACGCAGTATTTT
CASSYRDLGVPDTQYF
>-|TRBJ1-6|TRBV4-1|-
TGCGCCAGCAGCCAAGAACAGGGTCCCCTCCACTTT
CASSQEQGPLHF
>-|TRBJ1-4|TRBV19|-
TGTGCCAGTAGTATAGGTGGTTCAACTAATGAAAAACTGTTTTTT
CASSIGGSTNEKLFF
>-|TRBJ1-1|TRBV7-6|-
TGTGCCAGCAGCTTAGGCCCGCTGACGAACACTGAAGCTTTCTTT
CASSLGPLTNTEAFF
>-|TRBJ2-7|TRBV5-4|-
TGTGCCAGCAGCTCAACAGGGGTAGGGGACTACGGGCAGTACTTC
CASSSTGVGDYGQYF
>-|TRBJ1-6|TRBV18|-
TGTGCCAGCTCACCGACACAAAATTCACCCCTCCACTTT
CASSPTQNSPLHF
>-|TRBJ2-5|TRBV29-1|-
TGCAGCGCAGAACGGACAAGCCAAGAGACCCAGTACTTC
CSAERTSQETQYF
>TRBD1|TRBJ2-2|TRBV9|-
TGTGCCAGCAGCGTCGGAAGACAGGGTTGGACCGGGGAGCTGTTTTTT
CASSVGRQGWTGELFF
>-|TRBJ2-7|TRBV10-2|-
TGCGCCAGCAGCCACCGGGGGAACTACCTAAACGATCAGGACGAGCAGTACTTC
CASSHRGNYLNDQDEQYF